Below are 22 T cell receptor beta chains sequenced from a single sample in a study of a mutant IDH1 vaccine in newly diagnosed glioma. Time point meaning: baseline, week 1 (first vaccination visit). Treatment indicated: pre-vaccination baseline after standard-of-care therapy. This table comes from immunoSEQ multiplex PCR, and its TCRdb copy is limited to in-frame clones, with some not included. The repertoire includes around 82,000 clones, around 79% of them detected once, and less than 6.5% sits in the top ten. Material: PBMCs, obtained from a glioma patient treated with radiotherapy, temozolomide or both. The source is a man aged 35-49 years with glioma. Some clones in this sample may be carry-over from other donors' samples.

The chain links TRBV6-5 to TRBJ1-2; tentative D call: TRBD1 (6 bases). CDR3 length equals 14 residues. V dropped 0 bases and J dropped 5 bases, with 10 bases sitting between them. From germline, CDR1 is MNHEY and CDR2 SVGAGI. DNA of the CDR3: TGTGCCAGCAGTTACTCGAGACAGGCTTATGGCTACACCTTC. Protein product: CASSYSRQAYGYTF.

The chain employs TRBV27 and TRBJ1-1; D is unresolved. Germline V gene lookup returns CDR1 MNHEY and CDR2 SMNVEV (reference sequence). V shed 2 bases and J shed 4 bases, with 11 bases lying between them. The CDR3 runs to 14 residues. CDR3 DNA sequence: TGTGCCAGCAGTTTAGTGGGTTTCGGCACTGAAGCTTTCTTT. Protein sequence: CASSLVGFGTEAFF.

V and J are TRBV4-1 and TRBJ1-1, with D possibly TRBD1 on 6 matching bases. Germline V gives CDR1 MGHRA, CDR2 YSYEKL. Trimming took off 4 bases at V and 1 base at J, with 16 bases between the two ends. The CDR3 is made up of 16 amino acids. CDR3 sequence: CASSPWGRDTNTEAFF. DNA for the CDR3: TGCGCCAGCAGCCCTTGGGGGAGGGACACGAACACTGAAGCTTTCTTT.

V and J are TRBV5-1 and TRBJ2-7; perhaps TRBD1 as D (5 bases). Germline assignment: CDR1 SGHRS and CDR2 YFSETQ. V gave up 7 bases and J gave up 0 bases, with 8 bases separating them. This CDR3 comprises 12 residues. The CDR3, as DNA: TGCGCCAGCGGCAGGGACTCCTACGAGCAGTACTTC. Encoded protein: CASGRDSYEQYF. Variable domain in full (rest from reference TRBV5-1 and TRBJ2-7): KAGVTQTPRYLIKTRGQQVTLSCSPISGHRSVSWYQQTPGQGLQFLFEYFSETQRNKGNFPGRFSGRQFSNSRSEMNVSTLELGDSALYLCASGRDSYEQYFGPGTRLTVT.

A remark on this clone: The same CDR3 is also encoded by other DNA sequences in this sample. The DNA of the CDR3 is TGTGCCTGGAGTGTACTTAATGAGCAGTTCTTC. Translation: CAWSVLNEQFF. The V and J genes are TRBV30 and TRBJ2-1, with no clear D. Per the germline V gene, CDR1 is GTSNPN and CDR2 is SVGIG (reference sequence). Trimming took off 0 bases at V and 7 bases at J, with 4 bases between the two ends. The length of the CDR3 is 11 residues.

This sequence joins TRBV6-6 and TRBJ2-3; a possible D gene is TRBD2 (5 bases). With 6 bases removed from V and 2 bases from J, the gap between germline ends came to 12 bases. The CDR3 totals 14 residues. From germline, CDR1 is MNHNY and CDR2 SVGAGI (reference sequence). The CDR3 coding sequence is TGTGCCAGCAGCCCAGCGGATCTCACAGATACGCAGTATTTT. It specifies CASSPADLTDTQYF.

As DNA, the CDR3 is TGTGCCAGCAGCCATGGACTAGCGGGGTCCAACGAGCAGTACTTC. Its protein is CASSHGLAGSNEQYF. V gene TRBV5-4 combines with J gene TRBJ2-7; 12 bases fit TRBD2. The V gene's germline CDR1 is SGHNT and CDR2 YYREEE (reference sequence). Losses at the gene ends were 4 bases for V and 5 bases for J; bases not matched to a gene: 7. The CDR3 consists of 15 residues. The variable domain in full, with the rest retrieved from reference TRBV5-4 and TRBJ2-7, is ETGVTQSPTHLIKTRGQQVTLRCSSQSGHNTVSWYQQALGQGPQFIFQYYREEENGRGNFPPRFSGLQFPNYSSELNVNALELDDSALYLCASSHGLAGSNEQYFGPGTRLTVT.

This clone was seen once. The chain couples TRBV19 to TRBJ2-7; maybe TRBD2 (5 bases). Germline V gene data show CDR1 as LNHDA and CDR2 as SQIVND (reference sequence). The CDR3 runs to 12 residues. V gave up 3 bases and J gave up 5 bases, with 8 bases separating them. CDR3 DNA sequence: TGTGCCAGTAGTATGGCCGGGAACGAGCAGTACTTC. Amino acids: CASSMAGNEQYF.

The V call is TRBV4-1, the J call TRBJ2-2; D is possibly TRBD1 or TRBD2 (6 bases each). Between the trimmed V and J ends, which lost 1 base and 6 bases, there was a span of 12 bases. CDR1 is MGHRA, CDR2 YSYEKL, per germline. The CDR3 spans 15 residues. This chain's CDR3 is CASSQVGGASGELFF. In nucleotides, the CDR3 is TGCGCCAGCAGCCAAGTGGGGGGCGCCTCCGGGGAGCTGTTTTTT.

J is TRBJ1-1 and V is TRBV11-2; D gene unclear. This CDR3 comprises 13 residues. Germline CDR1 is SGHAT and CDR2 is FQNNGV. V was shortened by 5 bases and J by 1 base, with 8 bases between the two germline ends. Here the CDR3 reads CASSTIRNTEAFF. For the CDR3, the DNA is TGTGCCAGCAGCACTATTAGGAACACTGAAGCTTTCTTT.

The V gene is TRBV9, the J gene TRBJ2-1; 9 bases fit TRBD2. The junction had 4 bases not matched to a gene; V was cut back by 3 bases and J by 6 bases. This CDR3 spans 14 amino acids. Germline lookup yields CDR1 SGDLS and CDR2 YYNGEE. This CDR3 reads CASSALTSGNEQFF. The CDR3 DNA follows: TGTGCCAGCAGCGCACTGACTAGCGGCAATGAGCAGTTCTTC. Together with reference TRBV9 and TRBJ2-1, the CDR3 gives the full variable domain: DSGVTQTPKHLITATGQRVTLRCSPRSGDLSVYWYQQSLDQGLQFLIQYYNGEERAKGNILERFSAQQFPDLHSELNLSSLELGDSALYFCASSALTSGNEQFFGPGTRLTVL.

This clone was observed a few times. The chain recombines TRBV7-3 with TRBJ1-1; D gene ambiguous. Between the trimmed V and J ends, which lost 5 bases and 2 bases, there was a span of 15 bases. CDR1 and CDR2 from the germline V gene are SGHTA and FQGTGA. The length of the CDR3 is 15 residues. CDR3 amino acids: CASSPSGTFNTEAFF. CDR3 sequence (DNA): TGTGCCAGCAGCCCATCGGGCACCTTTAACACTGAAGCTTTCTTT.

The rearrangement links TRBV6-5 to TRBJ1-2; unclear D gene. This CDR3 is 14 amino acids long. With 2 bases removed from V and 2 bases from J, the gap between germline ends came to 9 bases. CDR1 is MNHEY and CDR2 is SVGAGI in the germline V gene. CDR3 DNA sequence: TGTGCCAGCAGTTACGATTCAGGCAACTATGGCTACACCTTC. This gives the protein CASSYDSGNYGYTF.

V and J are TRBV10-3 and TRBJ2-7; 9 nucleotides agree with TRBD2. The germline V gene encodes CDR1 ENHRY and CDR2 SYGVKD. Trimming removed 8 bases from V and 2 bases from J; junction bases left unmatched: 4. The CDR3 is 13 residues long. CDR3 in DNA: TGTGCCATCGGGCCTAGCGGGACCTACGAGCAGTACTTC. The encoded protein is CAIGPSGTYEQYF.

V and J are TRBV29-1 and TRBJ2-1; TRBD1 matches 9 bases. The CDR3 is made up of 14 amino acids. The germline V gene has CDR1 SQVTM and CDR2 ANQGSEA. The J segment lost 3 bases and the V segment lost 4 bases, leaving 4 bases of the junction unmatched. CDR3 bases: TGCAGCGTTGCAGACAGGGGGATCTACAATGAGCAGTTCTTC. This translates into CSVADRGIYNEQFF.

This clone was picked up many times. This sequence joins TRBV6-4 and TRBJ2-3, with 10 bases lining up with TRBD2. V dropped 0 bases and J dropped 4; count of bases not matched to a gene: 1. The germline V gene encodes CDR1 MRHNA and CDR2 SNTAGT. The CDR3 consists of 15 residues. The CDR3 reads CASSDSSGGADTQYF. In nucleotides, the CDR3 is TGTGCCAGCAGTGACTCGAGCGGGGGGGCAGATACGCAGTATTTT.

The CDR3 here is CASSDVGGAGEQYF. DNA for the CDR3: TGTGCCAGCAGTGATGTCGGGGGGGCCGGCGAGCAGTACTTC. The genes are TRBV2 and TRBJ2-7, with TRBD2 matching 8 bases. With 3 bases clipped from V and 6 bases from J, the junction kept 7 bases outside the gene matches. The CDR3 is 14 amino acids. Germline values: CDR1 SNHLY, CDR2 FYNNEI. Full variable domain (remainder filled in from reference TRBV2 and TRBJ2-7): EPEVTQTPSHQVTQMGQEVILRCVPISNHLYFYWYRQILGQKVEFLVSFYNNEISEKSEIFDDQFSVERPDGSNFTLKIRSTKLEDSAMYFCASSDVGGAGEQYFGPGTRLTVT.

The chain employs TRBV5-4 and TRBJ2-3; no reliable D call. V lost 1 base and J 1 base, leaving 10 bases between the germline ends. Germline V gene lookup returns CDR1 SGHNT and CDR2 YYREEE (reference sequence). The CDR3 is made up of 15 amino acids. The CDR3 bases are TGTGCCAGCAGCTTGACTGTGGTGGGCACAGATACGCAGTATTTT. Encoded protein: CASSLTVVGTDTQYF.

This clone is a singleton in its sample. The DNA for the CDR3 is TGTGCCAGCAGCGTAGCTTGGATGGGTTCCTCTGGAAACACCATATATTTT. This sequence encodes CASSVAWMGSSGNTIYF. The J gene is TRBJ1-3, the V gene TRBV9; D call uncertain. Germline V gene lookup returns CDR1 SGDLS and CDR2 YYNGEE. The CDR3 covers 17 residues. The V end was cut by 0 bases, the J end by 0 bases, with 13 bases between.

The chain recombines TRBV4-1 with TRBJ2-7, with TRBD1 identical over 8 bases. Trimming cost V 3 bases and J 2 bases; bases outside gene matches: 3. CDR3 length equals 14 residues. In germline, CDR1 is MGHRA, CDR2 YSYEKL. CDR3 loop: CASSQRTGPYEQYF. The CDR3 coding sequence is TGCGCCAGCAGCCAGAGGACAGGGCCCTACGAGCAGTACTTC.

The chain employs TRBV30 and TRBJ2-3; no definite D call. V was clipped by 0 bases and J by 4 bases, with 5 bases between them. CDR1 GTSNPN and CDR2 SVGIG come from the germline V gene (reference sequence). This CDR3 region has 12 residues. CDR3 sequence (DNA): TGTGCCTGGAGTGTCCCCGCAGATACGCAGTATTTT. It specifies CAWSVPADTQYF.

This clone is a singleton in its sample. The chain employs TRBV5-1 and TRBJ1-2, with D unclear. The CDR3 extends over 14 amino acids. V was cut by 2 bases and J by 5 bases, with 13 bases left in between. Looked up from germline, CDR1 is SGHRS and CDR2 is YFSETQ. Here the CDR3 reads CASSFSDTTYGYTF. CDR3 coding DNA: TGCGCCAGCAGCTTCTCCGACACCACATATGGCTACACCTTC.